The clone carrying this TCR beta chain was seen a few times. As TCR cDNA was made by 5'RACE template switching, a universal primer site and UMIs were added. MiXCR was run by TCRdb on the 5' RACE reads, yielding one entry per CDR3 protein. This table has some 96,000 distinct CDR3 sequences, almost 9% appearing once. This entry belongs to a study of T cells after yellow fever vaccination. Study-wide findings and caveats: Most clones from primary vaccination resurfaced after the booster (96% CD4, 75% to 90% CD8).

V was trimmed by 9 bases and J by 2 bases, leaving 10 bases between them. The CDR3 consists of 12 residues. In germline, CDR1 is LNHDA, CDR2 SQIVND (reference sequence). V and J are TRBV19 and TRBJ2-5; possible D gene TRBD1, 6 bases. The sequencing used CD8+ T cells not binding an NS4B(214-222) dextramer, sorted from PBMCs, collected approximately 15 days after the first yellow fever vaccination. The sequence was obtained from a man aged 18 to 30 who received the YFV17D yellow fever vaccine. CDR3 region: CARATGQETQYF. Written as DNA, the CDR3 is TGTGCCAGGGCGACAGGACAAGAGACCCAGTACTTC.